This T cell receptor (beta chain) originates from a study of Tregs in tolerant kidney transplant recipients. The CDR3 covers 17 residues. V lost 1 base and J 0 bases, leaving 11 bases between the germline ends. CDR1 and CDR2 from the germline V gene are SGHDT and YYEEEE. The method was immunoSEQ multiplex PCR; TCRdb's version includes in-frame clones alone and lacks a portion of them. The table shows some 240,000 clones, with 65% to 85% occurring only once. This TCR derives from a human donor in good health. Sequences were obtained from CD4+ T cells from blood. This chain uses TRBV5-6 with TRBJ2-6; no clear D gene. This chain's CDR3 is CASSLRARISGANVLTF. CDR3 in DNA: TGTGCCAGCAGCTTGAGGGCTAGGATCTCTGGGGCCAACGTCCTGACTTTC.